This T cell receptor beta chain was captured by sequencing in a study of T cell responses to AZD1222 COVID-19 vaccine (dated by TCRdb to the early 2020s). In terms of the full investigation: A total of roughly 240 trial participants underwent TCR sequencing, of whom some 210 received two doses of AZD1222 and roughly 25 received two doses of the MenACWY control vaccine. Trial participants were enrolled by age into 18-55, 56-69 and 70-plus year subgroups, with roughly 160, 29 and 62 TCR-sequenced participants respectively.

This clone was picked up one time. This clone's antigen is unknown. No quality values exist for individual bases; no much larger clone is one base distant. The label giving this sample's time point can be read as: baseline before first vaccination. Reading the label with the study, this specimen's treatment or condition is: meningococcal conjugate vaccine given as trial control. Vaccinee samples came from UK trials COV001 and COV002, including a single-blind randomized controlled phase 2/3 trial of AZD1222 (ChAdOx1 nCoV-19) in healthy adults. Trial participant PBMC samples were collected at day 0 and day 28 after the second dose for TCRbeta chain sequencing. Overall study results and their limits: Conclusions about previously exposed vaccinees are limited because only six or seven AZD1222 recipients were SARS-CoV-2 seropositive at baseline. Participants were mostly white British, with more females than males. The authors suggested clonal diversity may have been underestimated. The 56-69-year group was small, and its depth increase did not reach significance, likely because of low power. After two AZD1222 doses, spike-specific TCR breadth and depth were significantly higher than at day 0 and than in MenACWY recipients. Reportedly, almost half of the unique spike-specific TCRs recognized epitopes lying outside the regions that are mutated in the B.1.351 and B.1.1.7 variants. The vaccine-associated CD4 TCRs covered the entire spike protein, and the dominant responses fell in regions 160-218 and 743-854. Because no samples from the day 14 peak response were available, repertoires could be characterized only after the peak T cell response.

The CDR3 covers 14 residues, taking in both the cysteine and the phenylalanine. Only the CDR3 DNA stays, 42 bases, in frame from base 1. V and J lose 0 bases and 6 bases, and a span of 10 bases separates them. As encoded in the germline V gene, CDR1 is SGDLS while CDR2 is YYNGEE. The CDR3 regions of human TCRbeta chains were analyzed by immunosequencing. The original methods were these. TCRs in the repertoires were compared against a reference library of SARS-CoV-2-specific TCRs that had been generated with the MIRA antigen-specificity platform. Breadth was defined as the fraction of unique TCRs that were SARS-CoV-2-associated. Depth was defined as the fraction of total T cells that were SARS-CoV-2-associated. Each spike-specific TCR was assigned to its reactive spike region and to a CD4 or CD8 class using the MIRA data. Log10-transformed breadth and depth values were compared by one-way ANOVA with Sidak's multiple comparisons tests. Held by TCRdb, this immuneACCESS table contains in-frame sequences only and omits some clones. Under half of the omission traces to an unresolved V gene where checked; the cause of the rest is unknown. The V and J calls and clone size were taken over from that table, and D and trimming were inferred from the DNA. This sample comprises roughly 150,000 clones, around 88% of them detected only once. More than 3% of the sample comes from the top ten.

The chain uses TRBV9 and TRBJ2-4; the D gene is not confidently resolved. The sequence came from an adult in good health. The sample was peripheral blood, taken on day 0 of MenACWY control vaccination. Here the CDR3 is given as CASSVDGGANIQYF. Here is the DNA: TGTGCCAGCAGCGTAGACGGCGGCGCAAACATTCAGTACTTC.